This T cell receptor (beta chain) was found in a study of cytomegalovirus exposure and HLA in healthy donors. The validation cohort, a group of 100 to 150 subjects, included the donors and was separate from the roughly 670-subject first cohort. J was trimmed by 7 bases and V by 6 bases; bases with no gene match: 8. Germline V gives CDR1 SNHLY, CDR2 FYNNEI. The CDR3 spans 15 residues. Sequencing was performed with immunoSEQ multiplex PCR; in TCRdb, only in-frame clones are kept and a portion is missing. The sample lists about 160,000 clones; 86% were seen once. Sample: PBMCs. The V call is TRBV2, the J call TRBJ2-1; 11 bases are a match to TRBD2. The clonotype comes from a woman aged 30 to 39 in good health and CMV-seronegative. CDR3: CASRETSGRVNEQFF. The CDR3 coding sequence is TGTGCCAGCAGGGAAACTAGCGGGAGAGTTAATGAGCAGTTCTTC.